One and the same sample provided the 19 T cell receptor beta chains below, sequenced in a study of blood T cell repertoires in COVID-19. Clones were sequenced by immunoSEQ multiplex PCR, and TCRdb holds only the in-frame ones, with some missing. This table has more than 200,000 clones, roughly 82% appearing once. Sequences were obtained from peripheral blood. The origin of the receptors is a woman aged 80 or over with active or convalescent COVID-19.

V usage is TRBV11-3 and J usage is TRBJ2-2; TRBD1 aligns across 8 bases. The V gene's germline CDR1 is SGHNT and CDR2 YENEEA. CDR3 length equals 15 residues. J lost 1 base, V lost 5 bases, and 3 bases had no gene match. The CDR3 is CASSPGTGNTGELFF. CDR3 DNA: TGTGCCAGCAGCCCAGGGACAGGGAACACCGGGGAGCTGTTTTTT.

The rearrangement links TRBV27 to TRBJ1-5; D unresolved. This CDR3 comprises 13 residues. Looked up from germline, CDR1 is MNHEY and CDR2 is SMNVEV (reference sequence). Between the trimmed V and J ends, which lost 8 bases and 1 base, there was a span of 9 bases. CDR3 sequence (DNA): TGTGCCAGCGGCCCGTGGAGCAATCAGCCCCAGCATTTT. Translation: CASGPWSNQPQHF.

This rearrangement joins TRBV11-3 to TRBJ2-1; perhaps TRBD1 as D (7 bases). There are 19 residues in the CDR3. Trimming left V 2 bases short and J 0 bases short, with 20 bases between. Looked up from germline, CDR1 is SGHNT and CDR2 is YENEEA. The CDR3 coding sequence is TGTGCCAGCAGCTTAATCACCAATCAGGGGGGTAGCTCCTACAATGAGCAGTTCTTC. As protein: CASSLITNQGGSSYNEQFF.

V gene TRBV24-1 combines with J gene TRBJ1-5; 9 bases are shared with TRBD1. The J segment lost 5 bases and the V segment lost 7 bases, leaving 8 bases of the junction unmatched. Germline V gene data show CDR1 as KGHDR and CDR2 as SFDVKD. The CDR3 covers 15 residues. As DNA, the CDR3 is TGTGCCACCAGCCTTACAGGGGGCTGGGATCAGCCCCAGCATTTT. It translates to CATSLTGGWDQPQHF.

This chain joins TRBV2 and TRBJ1-2, with a possible D match to TRBD1 (5 bases). Per germline, CDR1 SNHLY and CDR2 FYNNEI. The CDR3 runs 14 residues. The ends were cut back, 2 bases at V and 4 bases at J, with 11 bases in the middle. CDR3 DNA sequence: TGTGCCAGCAGTGAAAAGGGGTACGGCTATGGCTACACCTTC. Its translation: CASSEKGYGYGYTF.

This clone appeared once. The rearrangement uses TRBV19 and TRBJ2-1; 12 bases align to TRBD2. Germline V gene sequence: CDR1 LNHDA, CDR2 SQIVND (reference sequence). Trimming at V came to 5 bases and at J to 1 base, leaving 6 bases not matched to a gene. This CDR3 spans 17 amino acids. This CDR3 reads CASSVTSGSASYNEQFF. Here the CDR3 DNA reads TGTGCCAGTAGTGTGACTAGCGGGAGTGCGTCCTACAATGAGCAGTTCTTC.

The V call is TRBV19, the J call TRBJ2-1; 11 bases map to TRBD2. CDR1 LNHDA and CDR2 SQIVND come from the germline V gene (reference sequence). This CDR3 has 14 residues. Losses at the gene ends were 9 bases for V and 4 bases for J; bases not matched to a gene: 5. Here the CDR3 reads CASKGLAEYNEQFF. The CDR3 DNA reads as TGTGCCAGCAAGGGACTAGCGGAGTACAATGAGCAGTTCTTC.

The chain links TRBV2 to TRBJ1-4; 8 nucleotides agree with TRBD1. From germline, CDR1 is SNHLY and CDR2 FYNNEI. CDR3 size: 15 residues. Trimming at V came to 6 bases and at J to 6 bases, leaving 9 bases not matched to a gene. The CDR3 nucleotides are TGTGCCAGCAGCCGTGGACAGGGTAGGGATGAAAAACTGTTTTTT. Its protein is CASSRGQGRDEKLFF.

Comments on this clone: This sample also contains other DNA sequences that code for the same CDR3. CDR3: CASSLVAGPNTEAFF. For the CDR3, the DNA is TGCGCCAGCAGCTTGGTCGCAGGCCCGAACACTGAAGCTTTCTTT. The chain is built from TRBV5-1 and TRBJ1-1, with D unresolved. The ends were cut back, 0 bases at V and 1 base at J, with 10 bases in the middle. The CDR3 covers 15 residues. From germline, CDR1 is SGHRS and CDR2 YFSETQ.

This clone has just a few counts. The chain recombines TRBV6-5 with TRBJ2-3, with 8 bases that match TRBD2. The CDR3 covers 13 residues. The V and J ends lost 7 bases and 3 bases, in that order; junction bases with no gene match: 3. The germline V gene has CDR1 MNHEY and CDR2 SVGAGI. CDR3 nucleotides: TGTGCCAGCACGGGGGGGGCAACAGATACGCAGTATTTT. Translation gives CASTGGATDTQYF.

A word on this clone: Within the sample, other DNA sequences also encode this same CDR3. The V call is TRBV7-2, the J call TRBJ1-1; D gene ambiguous. Germline CDR1 reads SGHTA; CDR2 reads FQGNSA. The CDR3 covers 14 residues. The V end was cut by 1 base, the J end by 1 base, with 7 bases between. DNA for the CDR3: TGTGCCAGCAGCTTAGTCCCAGGGAACACTGAAGCTTTCTTT. It codes for CASSLVPGNTEAFF.

V is TRBV5-1 and J is TRBJ1-3; D possibly corresponds to TRBD1 (6 bases). Trimming took 5 bases from V and 3 from J, leaving 9 bases between them. Germline CDR1 SGHRS, CDR2 YFSETQ. The CDR3 totals 13 residues. The CDR3, as DNA: TGCGCCAGCAGTTCAGGGGATGGAAACACCATATATTTT. It codes for CASSSGDGNTIYF.

V and J are TRBV6-2 or TRBV6-3 and TRBJ2-7, with TRBD1 identical over 7 bases. The germline V gene has CDR1 MNHEY and CDR2 SVGEGT. The length of the CDR3 is 14 residues. The ends lost 5 bases at V and 2 bases at J; junction bases unmatched: 6. CDR3 amino acids: CASSQPGTAYEQYF. The CDR3 DNA reads TGTGCCAGCAGTCAGCCCGGGACAGCCTACGAGCAGTACTTC.

The chain combines TRBV20-1 with TRBJ1-1; TRBD1 matches at 7 bases. Germline V gene data show CDR1 as DFQATT and CDR2 as SNEGSKA (reference sequence). V shed 3 bases, J shed 0 bases, and the junction held 4 bases outside the gene matches. The CDR3 totals 14 residues. The CDR3: CSASRGPMNTEAFF. CDR3 in DNA: TGCAGTGCTAGTAGGGGGCCCATGAACACTGAAGCTTTCTTT.

The J gene is TRBJ2-5, the V gene TRBV19; a weak D match, TRBD1 (5 bases). CDR3 length: 14 residues. V was shortened by 6 bases and J by 2 bases, with 13 bases between the two germline ends. The germline gives CDR1 LNHDA, CDR2 SQIVND (reference sequence). CDR3 loop: CASSTTGSQETQYF. The CDR3 DNA reads as TGTGCCAGTAGCACAACAGGCTCTCAAGAGACCCAGTACTTC.

This clone was seen more than once but under ten times. The chain is built from TRBV2 and TRBJ1-2; TRBD1 agrees at 7 bases. V shed 6 bases, J shed 3 bases, and the junction held 13 bases outside the gene matches. The V gene's germline CDR1 is SNHLY and CDR2 FYNNEI. This CDR3 is built from 16 residues. This chain's CDR3 is CASSDLRGQADYGYTF. The CDR3 DNA is TGTGCCAGCAGCGATTTACGAGGACAGGCAGACTATGGCTACACCTTC.

The chain has TRBV2 and TRBJ1-2, with no clear D. The CDR3 has 18 residues. Germline CDR1 and CDR2: SNHLY and FYNNEI. Trimming pared 0 bases from V and 2 bases from J, leaving 19 bases between. CDR3 sequence reads: CASSEARRTPGVNYGYTF. In nucleotides, the CDR3 is TGTGCCAGCAGTGAAGCGCGGAGGACCCCGGGCGTCAACTATGGCTACACCTTC.

Here the CDR3 reads CASSPGTLYNSPLHF. In DNA form, the CDR3 reads TGTGCCAGCAGTCCAGGGACACTCTATAATTCACCCCTCCACTTT. The chain uses TRBV27 and TRBJ1-6, with a tentative D call TRBD1 (6 bases). Germline values: CDR1 MNHEY, CDR2 SMNVEV (reference sequence). Between the trimmed V and J ends, which lost 5 bases and 3 bases, there was a span of 11 bases. This CDR3 region has 15 residues.

This clone was seen a few times. This sequence joins TRBV12-3 or TRBV12-4 and TRBJ2-1; 8 nucleotides align to TRBD1. V lost 8 bases, J lost 2 bases, and 2 bases stayed unmatched. The CDR3 has 13 amino acids. For the CDR3, the DNA is TGTGCCAGCGGGGGACAGGCCTACAATGAGCAGTTCTTC. Translating gives CASGGQAYNEQFF.